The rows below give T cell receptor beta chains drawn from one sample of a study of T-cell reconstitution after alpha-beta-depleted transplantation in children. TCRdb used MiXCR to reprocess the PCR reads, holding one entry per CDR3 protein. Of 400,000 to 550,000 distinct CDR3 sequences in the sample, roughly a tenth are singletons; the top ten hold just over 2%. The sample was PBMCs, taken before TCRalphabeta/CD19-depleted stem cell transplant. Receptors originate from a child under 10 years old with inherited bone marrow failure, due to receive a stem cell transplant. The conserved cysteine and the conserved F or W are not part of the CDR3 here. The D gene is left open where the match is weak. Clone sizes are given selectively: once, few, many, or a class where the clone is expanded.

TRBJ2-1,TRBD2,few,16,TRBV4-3,ASSQDVLAGGMYNEQF
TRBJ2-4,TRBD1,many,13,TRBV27,ASRVRGSAKNIQY
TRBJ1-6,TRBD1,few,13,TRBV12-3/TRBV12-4,ASSLEGTGNSPLH
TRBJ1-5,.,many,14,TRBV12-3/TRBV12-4,ASSLAGRGNSQPQH
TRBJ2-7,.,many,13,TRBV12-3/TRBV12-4,ASSFGPSSPYEQY
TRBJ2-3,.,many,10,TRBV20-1,SASVITDTQY
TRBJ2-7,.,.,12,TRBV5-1,ASSLALRGHEQY
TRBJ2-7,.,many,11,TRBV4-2,ASSQPLSYEQY
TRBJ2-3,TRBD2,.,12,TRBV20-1,SAIRTSGTDTQY
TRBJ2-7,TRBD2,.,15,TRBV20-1,CARGVWGLAGAYEQY
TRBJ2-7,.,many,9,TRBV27,ASRRFYEQY
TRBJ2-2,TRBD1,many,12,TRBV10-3,ATRDRGESGELF
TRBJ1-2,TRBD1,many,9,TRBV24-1,ATDRGYGYT
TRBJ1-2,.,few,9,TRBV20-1,SAPGASGYT
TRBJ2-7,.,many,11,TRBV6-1,AEGGAVSSEQY
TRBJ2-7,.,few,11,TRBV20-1,SARNLETNEQY
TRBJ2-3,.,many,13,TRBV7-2,ASSLVAVTTDTQY
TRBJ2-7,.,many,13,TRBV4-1,ASSQGWVGSYEQY
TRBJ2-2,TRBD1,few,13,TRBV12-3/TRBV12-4,ASRFDRGRTGELF
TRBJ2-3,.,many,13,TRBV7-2,ASSRSLGPTDTQY
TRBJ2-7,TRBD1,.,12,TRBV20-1,SARRDRGPYEQY
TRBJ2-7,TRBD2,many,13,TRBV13,ASSRGLVAFFEQY
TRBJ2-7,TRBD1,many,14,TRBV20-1,SARDWGTGNLYEQY
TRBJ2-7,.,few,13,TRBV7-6,ASSRPPGPGYEQY
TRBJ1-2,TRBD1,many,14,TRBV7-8,ASSSRTGGSNYGYT
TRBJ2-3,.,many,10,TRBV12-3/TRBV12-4,ASRQQRDTQY
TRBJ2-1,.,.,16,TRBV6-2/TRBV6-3,ASSYSIWSAGSYNEQF
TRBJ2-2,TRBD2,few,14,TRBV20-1,SARDIQRDATGELF
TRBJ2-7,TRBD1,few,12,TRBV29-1,SVGQGQDSYEQY
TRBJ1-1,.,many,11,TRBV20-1,SALRHMNTEAF
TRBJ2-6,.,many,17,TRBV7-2,ASSSSDRSPQSGANVLT
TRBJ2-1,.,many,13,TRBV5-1,ASSLGTGSYNEQF
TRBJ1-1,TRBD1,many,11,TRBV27,ASSSTGGTEAF
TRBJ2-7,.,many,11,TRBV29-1,SVALVQPYEQY
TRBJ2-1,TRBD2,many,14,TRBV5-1,ASSLAGLAGGNEQF
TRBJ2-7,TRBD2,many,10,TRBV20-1,SARAGLDEQY
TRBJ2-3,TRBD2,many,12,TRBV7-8,ASSRLGGLAGQY
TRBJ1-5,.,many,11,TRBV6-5,ASSSMTGQPQH
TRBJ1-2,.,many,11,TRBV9,ASSVGAVYGYT
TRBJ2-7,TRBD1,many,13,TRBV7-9,ASSLRDRIGYEQY
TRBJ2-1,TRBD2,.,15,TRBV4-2,ASSQDSGLGTLGEQF
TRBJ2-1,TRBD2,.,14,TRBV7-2,ASTPASGYSYNEQF
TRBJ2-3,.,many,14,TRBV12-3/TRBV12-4,ASSFNPPSSTDTQY
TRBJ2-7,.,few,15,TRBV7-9,ASSLGTTGRLTYEQY
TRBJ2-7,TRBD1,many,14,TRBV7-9,ASSSGGPHPAYEQY
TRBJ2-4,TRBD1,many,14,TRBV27,ASSLTTGVAKNIQY
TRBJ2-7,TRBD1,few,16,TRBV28,ASSLGTWGTAYTYEQY
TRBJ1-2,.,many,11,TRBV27,ASSFRDGYGYT
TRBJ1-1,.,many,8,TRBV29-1,SVRGTEAF
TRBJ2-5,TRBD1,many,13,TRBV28,ASSPDRAFQETQY
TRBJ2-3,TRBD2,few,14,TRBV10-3,AISPGLAVKGDTQY
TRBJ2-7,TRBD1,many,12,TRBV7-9,ASSPGQGVDEQY
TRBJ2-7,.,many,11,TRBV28,ASSSEDPYEQY
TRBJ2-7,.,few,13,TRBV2,ASSEGQLRPYEQY
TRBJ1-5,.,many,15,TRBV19,ASSIGEETYSNQPQH
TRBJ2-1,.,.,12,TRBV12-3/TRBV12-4,ASRLEGSENEQF
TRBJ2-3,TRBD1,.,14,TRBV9,ASSLTGVLNTDTQY
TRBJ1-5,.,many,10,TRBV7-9,ASSWSDQPQH
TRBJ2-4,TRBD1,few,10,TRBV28,ASAGTAHIQY
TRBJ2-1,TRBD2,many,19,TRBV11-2,ASSFPKKREGLPRSYNEQF